This T cell receptor (beta chain) came from a study of regulatory T cells in long-lasting Graves disease. Study-level points and caveats: Small sample size may have lowered accuracy. Peripheral blood was the sole material, not thyroid tissue. Persistent disease samples used TRBV28, TRBJ1-2 and TRBJ2-5 preferentially.

This clonotype was seen a few times. The target antigen is unknown. Indicated time point: persistent/refractory GD, antithyroid drugs over 5 years with positive TRAb. With RNA extracted from PBMCs as input, the TCR library was made. Germline V gene sequence: CDR1 KGHSH, CDR2 LQKENI. The germline V and J ends were trimmed by 3 bases and 4 bases, with 12 bases remaining between them. The CDR3 extends over 14 amino acids. Building the TCR beta libraries relied on iRepertoire HTBI primers, and CDR3 regions underwent Arm-PCR. TCRdb called the multiplex PCR reads again in MiXCR, with one record for every CDR3 protein. The sample consists of 700,000 or so distinct CDR3 sequences, 30% of them appearing once.

The chain uses TRBV18 and TRBJ1-1, with D possibly TRBD1 on 6 matching bases. This receptor was obtained from a female donor with Graves disease. This material consisted of peripheral blood mononuclear cells (PBMCs), taken when the disease was refractory, from a patient treated with antithyroid drugs. The CDR3 spells CASSPLQGATEAFF. The CDR3 DNA reads as TGTGCCAGCTCACCCTTACAGGGTGCCACTGAAGCTTTCTTT. The variable domain in full, completed from reference TRBV18 and TRBJ1-1, reads NAGVMQNPRHLVRRRGQEARLRCSPMKGHSHVYWYRQLPEEGLKFMVYLQKENIIDESGMPKERFSAEFPKEGPSILRIQQVVRGDSAAYFCASSPLQGATEAFFGQGTRLTVV.